The 29 T cell receptor beta chains below were found in one sample sequenced in a study of OX40 agonist ivuxolimab in advanced cancers. Sequencing was performed with immunoSEQ multiplex PCR; in TCRdb, only in-frame clones are kept and a portion is missing. This sample carries 35,000 to 50,000 clones, approximately 89% of them seen once, and the ten largest clones take about 12%. Sequenced material: CD4+ or CD8+ T cells sorted from blood, taken in a trial of the OX40 agonist ivuxolimab. These receptors were collected from an adult with an advanced solid tumor such as melanoma, head and neck, liver or kidney cancer.

The rearrangement links TRBV5-8 to TRBJ2-1; D may correspond to TRBD1 or TRBD2 (5 bases each). Germline-derived CDR1 and CDR2 are SGHTS and YDEGEE. The CDR3 sequence is 15 residues long. V dropped 0 bases and J dropped 4 bases, with 11 bases sitting between them. This CDR3 is CASSLEQGRYNEQFF. The DNA of the CDR3 is TGTGCCAGCAGCTTGGAGCAGGGACGTTACAATGAGCAGTTCTTC.

Regarding this clone: Without the conserved terminal phenylalanine or tryptophan, this CDR3 likely stems from a read error. The V gene is TRBV5-1, the J gene TRBJ1-6, with D unclear. V was trimmed by 1 base and J by 7 bases, leaving 6 bases between them. Germline V gene sequence: CDR1 SGHRS, CDR2 YFSETQ. The CDR3 loop spans 13 amino acids. The CDR3 spells CASSLFLNSPLHL. For the CDR3, the DNA is TGCGCCAGCAGCTTGTTTCTAAATTCACCCCTCCACCTT.

The chain combines TRBV27 with TRBJ1-3; 9 nucleotides match TRBD1. The CDR3 is made up of 12 amino acids. Trimming at V came to 6 bases and at J to 9 bases, leaving 3 bases not matched to a gene. The germline V gene has CDR1 MNHEY and CDR2 SMNVEV (reference sequence). CDR3 sequence (DNA): TGTGCCAGCAGGGACAGGGGTTCCACCATATATTTT. This codes for CASRDRGSTIYF.

This sequence joins TRBV6-5 and TRBJ2-7; the D gene is possibly TRBD1 (5 bases). This CDR3 has 13 amino acids. Trimming pared 2 bases from V and 6 bases from J, leaving 11 bases between. Per germline, CDR1 MNHEY and CDR2 SVGAGI. CDR3 in amino acids: CASSYGQGGEQYF. The CDR3 DNA reads TGTGCCAGCAGTTACGGGCAGGGCGGCGAGCAGTACTTC.

V and J are TRBV27 and TRBJ2-7; D unresolved. Trimming took off 5 bases at V and 5 bases at J, with 25 bases between the two ends. Germline lookup yields CDR1 MNHEY and CDR2 SMNVEV (reference sequence). The CDR3 length is 17 residues. Here the CDR3 DNA reads TGTGCCAGCAGTGTTTCCTGGACCCGGCAGCAGGTCCACGAGCAGTACTTC. Encoded protein: CASSVSWTRQQVHEQYF.

This chain connects TRBV27 to TRBJ2-1; no firm D call. This CDR3 is built from 15 residues. V was shortened by 6 bases and J by 6 bases, with 18 bases between the two germline ends. The V gene's germline CDR1 is MNHEY and CDR2 SMNVEV (reference sequence). The CDR3 region is CASRYPQSTRNEQFF. The DNA for the CDR3 is TGTGCCAGCAGGTACCCCCAAAGTACGCGCAATGAGCAGTTCTTC.

J is TRBJ1-5 and V is TRBV6-6; maybe TRBD1 (5 bases). CDR3 length: 16 residues. With 0 bases removed from V and 6 bases from J, the gap between germline ends came to 15 bases. From germline, CDR1 is MNHNY and CDR2 SVGAGI (reference sequence). The CDR3, as DNA: TGTGCCAGCAGTTACTCGATACCGCAGGGTCGTCAGCCCCAGCATTTT. Amino acids: CASSYSIPQGRQPQHF.

This clone has a single count. The chain has TRBV5-4 and TRBJ1-1; possible D gene TRBD1, 6 bases. This CDR3 spans 14 amino acids. The V end lost 4 bases, the J end lost 5 bases, and 15 bases lay between the germline ends. CDR1 is SGHNT and CDR2 is YYREEE in the germline V gene (reference sequence). In nucleotides, the CDR3 is TGTGCCAGCAGCCTTGGACAGAGCCTTACTGAAGCTTTCTTT. It specifies CASSLGQSLTEAFF. Combining the CDR3 with reference TRBV5-4 and TRBJ1-1 gives the whole variable domain ETGVTQSPTHLIKTRGQQVTLRCSSQSGHNTVSWYQQALGQGPQFIFQYYREEENGRGNFPPRFSGLQFPNYSSELNVNALELDDSALYLCASSLGQSLTEAFFGQGTRLTVV.

The chain links TRBV5-4 to TRBJ2-4; no reliable D call. Trimming removed 4 bases at V and 12 bases at J, with 11 bases between. Germline CDR1 and CDR2: SGHNT and YYREEE (reference sequence). This CDR3 has 11 residues. CDR3 residues: CASSQAEDQYF. CDR3 coding DNA: TGTGCCAGCAGCCAAGCAGAAGATCAGTACTTC.

The V call is TRBV5-1, the J call TRBJ2-7; 7 bases match TRBD1. Trimming cost V 1 base and J 3 bases; bases outside gene matches: 7. The CDR3 spans 15 residues. Looked up from germline, CDR1 is SGHRS and CDR2 is YFSETQ. In DNA form, the CDR3 reads TGCGCCAGCAGCTTGAACAGGGGAAATCTCTACGAGCAGTACTTC. Translated, it gives CASSLNRGNLYEQYF. The variable domain in full, with the rest retrieved from reference TRBV5-1 and TRBJ2-7, is KAGVTQTPRYLIKTRGQQVTLSCSPISGHRSVSWYQQTPGQGLQFLFEYFSETQRNKGNFPGRFSGRQFSNSRSEMNVSTLELGDSALYLCASSLNRGNLYEQYFGPGTRLTVT.

The chain has TRBV4-1 and TRBJ2-7; a weak D match, TRBD2 (5 bases). Germline V gene lookup returns CDR1 MGHRA and CDR2 YSYEKL. The V gene lost 4 bases and the J gene lost 7 bases, with 14 bases spanning the gap. This CDR3 has 13 residues. The CDR3 DNA follows: TGCGCCAGCAGCCCGGTGAAGGGCGGGGAGCAGTACTTC. Its protein product is CASSPVKGGEQYF.

The chain combines TRBV18 with TRBJ2-7; TRBD1 might be the D (5 bases). The CDR3 covers 14 residues. Germline V CDR1 and CDR2: KGHSH, LQKENI. V was clipped by 2 bases and J by 4 bases, with 12 bases between them. CDR3 in amino acids: CASSPSAGWYEQYF. DNA for the CDR3: TGTGCCAGCTCACCATCGGCAGGGTGGTACGAGCAGTACTTC.

The rearrangement joins TRBV19 to TRBJ1-1, with D unclear. This CDR3 is built from 13 residues. Germline CDR1 LNHDA, CDR2 SQIVND (reference sequence). The V end was cut by 3 bases, the J end by 4 bases, with 9 bases between. The CDR3 DNA follows: TGTGCCAGTAGTATGGGATTCGGCACTGAAGCTTTCTTT. Translated: CASSMGFGTEAFF.

This clone was seen a handful of times. The chain employs TRBV6-5 and TRBJ2-3; TRBD2 matches 11 bases. Germline V gene sequence: CDR1 MNHEY, CDR2 SVGAGI. This CDR3 spans 14 amino acids. V lost 5 bases and J lost 5; bases outside the gene matches: 3. This CDR3 is CASSTGTSGDTQYF. The DNA of the CDR3 is TGTGCCAGCAGTACCGGGACTAGCGGAGATACGCAGTATTTT.

V usage is TRBV4-1 and J usage is TRBJ1-4; D uncertain. CDR3 size: 14 residues. V shed 1 base and J shed 4 bases, with 7 bases lying between them. Looked up from germline, CDR1 is MGHRA and CDR2 is YSYEKL. This CDR3 reads CASSQVTVNEKLFF. The CDR3 DNA reads as TGCGCCAGCAGCCAAGTCACAGTTAATGAAAAACTGTTTTTT.

The chain uses TRBV13 and TRBJ2-3, with 8 bases identical to TRBD2. Looked up from germline, CDR1 is PRHDT and CDR2 is FYEKMQ (reference sequence). V lost 5 bases to trimming and J lost 4 bases; unmatched junction nucleotides: 11. This CDR3 has 16 residues. The chain's CDR3 is CASSPSGGLIADTQYF. In DNA form, the CDR3 reads TGTGCCAGCAGCCCCTCGGGAGGGTTGATAGCAGATACGCAGTATTTT.

The gene calls are TRBV7-8 and TRBJ2-3, with a weak D call TRBD2 (6 bases). The CDR3 has 14 residues. Germline V lookup: CDR1 SGHVS, CDR2 FQNEAQ. Trimming cost V 5 bases and J 5 bases, with 14 bases left between them. The CDR3 nucleotides read TGTGCCAGCAGCCACCTTTGGGGGGTAGATACGCAGTATTTT. As protein: CASSHLWGVDTQYF.

The gene calls are TRBV4-3 and TRBJ2-2, with D hard to call. This CDR3 comprises 17 residues. The germline V and J ends were trimmed by 0 bases and 6 bases, with 17 bases remaining between them. Germline V CDR1 and CDR2: LGHNA, YSLEER. For the CDR3, the DNA is TGCGCCAGCAGCCAAGATTTTATCGTTAATTCGGCCGGGGAGCTGTTTTTT. This sequence encodes CASSQDFIVNSAGELFF.

The count of this clone is one. This chain links TRBV5-1 with TRBJ2-2, with 7 bases that match TRBD1. Germline values: CDR1 SGHRS, CDR2 YFSETQ. This CDR3 has 16 residues. Germline trimming cut 8 bases from V and 7 bases from J; bases unmatched to any gene: 17. The CDR3 nucleotides are TGCGCCAGTTCCCGGGACAGCGCGCCCCTCGGCGGGGAGCTGTTTTTT. Its translation is CASSRDSAPLGGELFF.

The J gene is TRBJ2-4, the V gene TRBV28; weak D call: TRBD1 (5 bases). Germline-derived CDR1 and CDR2 are MDHEN and SYDVKM. The V gene lost 8 bases and the J gene lost 9 bases, with 11 bases spanning the gap. CDR3 length: 11 amino acids. CDR3 nucleotide sequence: TGTGCCAGCGGCCAGGGCAGCATTCAGTACTTC. Translating it yields CASGQGSIQYF.

The chain carries TRBV28 and TRBJ2-7; 7 nucleotides align to TRBD1. There are 14 residues in the CDR3. Germline V gene lookup returns CDR1 MDHEN and CDR2 SYDVKM. V lost 7 bases to trimming and J lost 4 bases; unmatched junction nucleotides: 10. The DNA of the CDR3 is TGTGCCAGCAAACTCGAGGGCAGGGGGTACGAGCAGTACTTC. It is translated as CASKLEGRGYEQYF.

The CDR3: CATRGYEQYF. CDR3 coding DNA: TGTGCCACCAGGGGCTACGAGCAGTACTTC. The chain links TRBV28 to TRBJ2-7; D may be TRBD1 (6 bases). Deletions cut 10 bases from V and 3 bases from J, with 7 bases between. Germline-derived CDR1 and CDR2 are MDHEN and SYDVKM. The CDR3 length is 10 residues.

In this sample, this clone turned up once. The rearrangement links TRBV6-5 to TRBJ1-1; 8 bases match TRBD1. The germline CDR1 and CDR2 sequences are MNHEY and SVGAGI. The ends lost 5 bases at V and 3 bases at J; junction bases unmatched: 2. The CDR3 has 13 amino acids. The CDR3 is CASSPTGDTEAFF. As DNA, the CDR3 is TGTGCCAGCAGTCCGACAGGGGACACTGAAGCTTTCTTT.

CDR3 DNA: TGTGCCAGCAGTTACGAGATCTCTGGGGCCAACGTCCTGACTTTC. This encodes CASSYEISGANVLTF. V gene TRBV6-5 combines with J gene TRBJ2-6; no clear D gene. The V end lost 2 bases, the J end lost 0 bases, and 5 bases lay between the germline ends. Germline V CDR1 and CDR2: MNHEY, SVGAGI. The CDR3 consists of 15 residues.

The chain couples TRBV5-6 to TRBJ1-2, with a possible D match to TRBD1 (6 bases). Germline V gives CDR1 SGHDT, CDR2 YYEEEE. The CDR3 extends over 15 amino acids. Trimming stripped 2 bases from V and 8 bases from J, with 19 bases between. The CDR3 nucleotides are TGTGCCAGCAGCTTTGTATCTTTGGGGGCTGGAGGCTACACCTTC. This codes for CASSFVSLGAGGYTF.

This clone was recorded only once. The chain links TRBV7-9 to TRBJ1-2; D remains unclear. CDR3 length: 14 residues. CDR1 and CDR2 from the germline V gene are SEHNR and FQNEAQ (reference sequence). Trimming took 1 base from V and 1 from J, leaving 7 bases between them. The CDR3 loop reads CASSLVTDNYGYTF. The CDR3 DNA reads TGTGCCAGCAGCTTAGTAACAGATAACTATGGCTACACCTTC.

V and J are TRBV2 and TRBJ1-6, with D unclear. Trimming cost V 7 bases and J 7 bases, with 11 bases left between them. Germline values: CDR1 SNHLY, CDR2 FYNNEI. This CDR3 spans 13 amino acids. The CDR3 sequence: CASKERPNSPLHF. In nucleotides, the CDR3 is TGTGCCAGCAAGGAGCGTCCCAATTCACCCCTCCACTTT.

The chain links TRBV5-8 to TRBJ1-2; 7 nucleotides align to TRBD1. CDR3 length: 13 amino acids. The V segment lost 1 base and the J segment 6 bases; nucleotides outside the gene matches: 3. CDR1 and CDR2 (germline): SGHTS, YDEGEE. CDR3 region: CASSLQDRNGYTF. The CDR3 DNA reads as TGTGCCAGCAGCTTGCAGGACAGGAATGGCTACACCTTC.

The chain uses TRBV9 and TRBJ2-7, with TRBD2 identical over 7 bases. The CDR3 has 16 residues. Germline-derived CDR1 and CDR2 are SGDLS and YYNGEE. Germline trimming cut 0 bases from V and 2 bases from J; bases unmatched to any gene: 8. The CDR3 sequence: CASSVGASGGAYEQYF. The CDR3 DNA reads TGTGCCAGCAGCGTAGGGGCTAGTGGGGGGGCCTACGAGCAGTACTTC.